This T cell receptor beta chain is drawn from a study of shared clonotypes between healthy human individuals. In the naive CD8 group, cells lacked CD45RO and were positively selected for CCR7, so terminally differentiated effector memory CD45RA+ cells were left out. Comment on this clone: The antigen remains undetermined.

Regarding the study as a whole: Against clonotypes common to all four donors, non-shared ones had lower generation probabilities. Naive CD4 clonotypes were shared across a few donors at around 5.4%.

Researchers ran the assay at a deep level. It was across several immunoSEQ plates that each subset's genomic DNA was evenly split. Method: immunoSEQ multiplex PCR; TCRdb's copy keeps in-frame clones and lacks some. The data show over 800,000 clones, with almost 95% seen just once and less than 25% held by the top ten. CDR3 size: 16 residues. The V end was cut by 4 bases, the J end by 4 bases, with 16 bases between. The V gene's germline CDR1 is SEHNR and CDR2 FQNEAQ (reference sequence). The receptor was derived from a man aged 30-40 years in good health. The chain uses TRBV7-9 and TRBJ2-2; D perhaps matches TRBD1 (7 bases). Material for sequencing was naive CD8+ T cells sorted from blood. This CDR3 is CASSSPGGGSTGELFF. The CDR3 nucleotides are TGTGCCAGCAGCTCCCCAGGAGGGGGCAGCACCGGGGAGCTGTTTTTT.